The 23 T cell receptor beta chains reported below all come from one sample, sequenced in a study of Tregs in tolerant kidney transplant recipients. This table comes from immunoSEQ multiplex PCR, and its TCRdb copy is limited to in-frame clones, with some not included. The table includes tens of thousands of clones, roughly 92% detected once. Source material: CD8+ T cells from blood. Receptors originate from a human donor in good health.

J is TRBJ2-2 and V is TRBV7-9, with TRBD2 matching over 11 bases. This CDR3 has 19 residues. CDR1 and CDR2 (germline): SEHNR, FQNEAQ (reference sequence). J was trimmed by 3 bases and V by 6 bases; bases with no gene match: 15. The CDR3 loop reads CASSSLYSGRAVDTGELFF. The CDR3 coding sequence is TGTGCCAGCAGTTCCCTTTATAGCGGGAGGGCCGTTGACACCGGGGAGCTGTTTTTT.

The gene calls are TRBV10-3 and TRBJ2-7, with 7 bases matching TRBD1. This CDR3 is 16 amino acids long. The J segment lost 8 bases and the V segment lost 0 bases, leaving 13 bases of the junction unmatched. The germline V gene has CDR1 ENHRY and CDR2 SYGVKD. The CDR3 nucleotides are TGTGCCATCAGTGAGTCTAGGGGGCGACCATCTAGCCAGCAGTACTTC. Translated, it gives CAISESRGRPSSQQYF.

This clone was observed a single time. V usage is TRBV9 and J usage is TRBJ1-1; D is unclear. Trimming took off 4 bases at V and 1 base at J, with 11 bases between the two ends. CDR1 and CDR2 from the germline V gene are SGDLS and YYNGEE. This CDR3 region has 14 residues. The CDR3 region has the DNA TGTGCCAGCAGCCCCACTGGGGAGAACACTGAAGCTTTCTTT. Its translation: CASSPTGENTEAFF.

The chain carries TRBV2 and TRBJ1-5, with D uncertain. Germline V CDR1 and CDR2: SNHLY, FYNNEI. The CDR3 consists of 13 residues. The V end lost 4 bases, the J end lost 2 bases, and 6 bases lay between the germline ends. This CDR3 is CASSGWGNQPQHF. CDR3 nucleotide sequence: TGTGCCAGCAGTGGGTGGGGCAATCAGCCCCAGCATTTT. The entire variable domain, with the rest obtained from reference TRBV2 and TRBJ1-5, is as follows: EPEVTQTPSHQVTQMGQEVILRCVPISNHLYFYWYRQILGQKVEFLVSFYNNEISEKSEIFDDQFSVERPDGSNFTLKIRSTKLEDSAMYFCASSGWGNQPQHFGDGTRLSIL.

This CDR3 reads CASSGSAGGGYEQYF. CDR3 nucleotides: TGTGCCAGCAGTGGGTCAGCAGGGGGCGGTTACGAGCAGTACTTC. The V gene is TRBV27, the J gene TRBJ2-7, with 8 bases fitting TRBD1. V was clipped by 5 bases and J by 4 bases; unmatched bases: 10. The CDR3 is 15 residues long. Germline values: CDR1 MNHEY, CDR2 SMNVEV (reference sequence).

The V call is TRBV11-2, the J call TRBJ2-7, with 11 bases aligning to TRBD2. The CDR3 is 17 amino acids. Germline-derived CDR1 and CDR2 are SGHAT and FQNNGV. With V trimmed by 5 bases and J by 0 bases, 9 bases remained unmatched. CDR3 residues: CASSLGLAAWSSYEQYF. The CDR3 DNA sequence: TGTGCCAGCAGCCTGGGACTAGCGGCCTGGAGCTCCTACGAGCAGTACTTC.

The chain employs TRBV5-4 and TRBJ2-1, with D hard to call. The V end was cut by 4 bases, the J end by 2 bases, with 10 bases between. This CDR3 has 14 amino acids. The germline V gene encodes CDR1 SGHNT and CDR2 YYREEE (reference sequence). The CDR3 region has the DNA TGTGCCAGCAGCGGCGGTGGGGCCTACAATGAGCAGTTCTTC. Translating it yields CASSGGGAYNEQFF.

The chain couples TRBV29-1 to TRBJ1-2; D remains ambiguous. Germline CDR1 and CDR2: SQVTM and ANQGSEA. This CDR3 spans 12 amino acids. V was shortened by 3 bases and J by 4 bases, with 9 bases between the two germline ends. The CDR3 sequence is CSVDWGLYGYTF. The CDR3 coding sequence is TGCAGCGTTGATTGGGGTCTCTATGGCTACACCTTC.

The chain carries TRBV30 and TRBJ2-5; 14 nucleotides agree with TRBD2. CDR3 size: 15 residues. Trimming cost V 0 bases and J 5 bases; bases outside gene matches: 2. CDR1 is GTSNPN and CDR2 is SVGIG in the germline V gene (reference sequence). CDR3 sequence reads: CAWSVRLAGGETQYF. The CDR3 DNA reads TGTGCCTGGAGTGTAAGACTAGCGGGAGGGGAGACCCAGTACTTC.

The chain couples TRBV19 to TRBJ1-1; 8 bases fit TRBD1. The germline gives CDR1 LNHDA, CDR2 SQIVND (reference sequence). CDR3 length: 12 amino acids. V was clipped by 8 bases and J by 5 bases; unmatched bases: 4. Here the CDR3 DNA reads TGTGCCAGTCGTACAGGGGGTACTGAAGCTTTCTTT. This translates into CASRTGGTEAFF.

The chain is built from TRBV25-1 and TRBJ1-1; D is ambiguous. The V end lost 5 bases, the J end lost 5 bases, and 15 bases lay between the germline ends. This CDR3 comprises 14 residues. Germline loops: CDR1 MGHDK, CDR2 SYGVNS. The CDR3 sequence: CASSLPGLGTEAFF. The DNA of the CDR3 is TGTGCCAGCAGTCTGCCGGGCCTCGGGACTGAAGCTTTCTTT.

The V gene is TRBV7-9, the J gene TRBJ1-2, with TRBD1 matching 11 bases. This CDR3 is 14 amino acids long. V was pared by 3 bases and J by 6 bases, with 3 bases of the junction left unmatched. Per the germline V gene, CDR1 is SEHNR and CDR2 is FQNEAQ (reference sequence). Here the CDR3 reads CASSFGTGGDGYTF. CDR3 bases: TGTGCCAGCAGCTTCGGGACAGGGGGGGATGGCTACACCTTC.

The chain links TRBV11-3 to TRBJ2-2, with no clear D. Trimming removed 5 bases at V and 0 bases at J, with 19 bases between. The germline gives CDR1 SGHNT, CDR2 YENEEA. The CDR3 consists of 18 residues. The CDR3, as DNA: TGTGCCAGCAGCCCCCTTGGCCACATCGGCGCGAACACCGGGGAGCTGTTTTTT. This codes for CASSPLGHIGANTGELFF.

This clone was seen only once. The rearrangement uses TRBV4-1 and TRBJ2-1, with unresolved D. Germline CDR1 is MGHRA and CDR2 is YSYEKL. The CDR3 extends over 15 amino acids. Trimming stripped 3 bases from V and 0 bases from J, with 9 bases between. The CDR3, as DNA: TGCGCCAGCAGCCATAGGCAGAGCTCCTACAATGAGCAGTTCTTC. Translation: CASSHRQSSYNEQFF.

The gene calls are TRBV29-1 and TRBJ1-2; the match to TRBD1 covers 9 bases. The CDR3 spans 12 residues. Trimming cost V 5 bases and J 8 bases; bases outside gene matches: 6. CDR1 is SQVTM and CDR2 is ANQGSEA in the germline V gene. This CDR3 is CSVPDRGDGYTF. CDR3 DNA: TGCAGCGTTCCGGACAGGGGAGACGGCTACACCTTC.

J is TRBJ2-5 and V is TRBV5-4, with 7 bases aligning to TRBD2. The CDR3 is 16 amino acids. The trim removed 3 bases at V and 0 bases at J, leaving 8 bases unmatched. Germline V gene data show CDR1 as SGHNT and CDR2 as YYREEE (reference sequence). This chain's CDR3 is CASSYPSGRDQETQYF. The DNA of the CDR3 is TGTGCCAGCAGCTACCCTAGCGGACGGGACCAAGAGACCCAGTACTTC. Full variable domain (outside the CDR3, taken from reference TRBV5-4 and TRBJ2-5): ETGVTQSPTHLIKTRGQQVTLRCSSQSGHNTVSWYQQALGQGPQFIFQYYREEENGRGNFPPRFSGLQFPNYSSELNVNALELDDSALYLCASSYPSGRDQETQYFGPGTRLLVL.

This clone was found once. The rearrangement uses TRBV6-5 and TRBJ1-1; no definite D call. This CDR3 contains 14 residues. Germline lookup yields CDR1 MNHEY and CDR2 SVGAGI. Trimming removed 0 bases from V and 6 bases from J, with 11 bases in between. CDR3: CASSYSIRFSEAFF. The CDR3 nucleotides read TGTGCCAGCAGTTACTCGATCCGGTTCTCTGAAGCTTTCTTT.

This chain uses TRBV12-2 with TRBJ1-6. TRBV12-2 is labeled a pseudogene. The CDR3 contains 18 residues. CDR3 nucleotides: TGTGCAAGTCGCTTATCCAAGGGAGAGGCGGACAATAATTCACCCCTCCACTTT. It codes for CASRLSKGEADNNSPLHF.

This clone was counted a single time. The chain has TRBV14 and TRBJ1-4; no clear D gene. The CDR3 loop spans 16 amino acids. The germline gives CDR1 SGHDN, CDR2 FVKESK. With 0 bases removed from V and 2 bases from J, the gap between germline ends came to 10 bases. CDR3 amino acids: CASSQEGGFTNEKLFF. In DNA form, the CDR3 reads TGTGCCAGCAGCCAAGAAGGCGGTTTTACTAATGAAAAACTGTTTTTT.

The genes are TRBV6-5 and TRBJ2-2; 9 bases match TRBD2. This CDR3 has 16 residues. With 2 bases clipped from V and 5 bases from J, the junction kept 6 bases outside the gene matches. Germline V gene sequence: CDR1 MNHEY, CDR2 SVGAGI. In DNA, the CDR3 is TGTGCCAGCAGTTACACTAGCGGGTGGGGGACCGGGGAGCTGTTTTTT. It yields the protein CASSYTSGWGTGELFF.

This chain uses TRBV7-8 with TRBJ2-7, with TRBD2 as a possible D gene (5 bases). The germline V and J ends were trimmed by 5 bases and 6 bases, with 8 bases remaining between them. Germline CDR1 SGHVS, CDR2 FQNEAQ. This CDR3 spans 11 amino acids. CDR3 sequence reads: CASSTSGEQYF. In DNA, the CDR3 is TGTGCCAGCAGCACAAGCGGCGAGCAGTACTTC.

This chain joins TRBV4-1 and TRBJ2-7, with D tentatively TRBD2 (5 bases). The germline V and J ends were trimmed by 1 base and 5 bases, with 15 bases remaining between them. The CDR3 is 15 amino acids. Germline-derived CDR1 and CDR2 are MGHRA and YSYEKL. The CDR3: CASSQVDGWGDEQYF. The CDR3 nucleotides read TGCGCCAGCAGCCAAGTAGACGGGTGGGGAGACGAGCAGTACTTC.

The V call is TRBV9, the J call TRBJ2-1; TRBD2 aligns across 10 bases. The CDR3 length is 17 residues. J was trimmed by 7 bases and V by 3 bases; bases with no gene match: 13. CDR1 SGDLS and CDR2 YYNGEE come from the germline V gene. The CDR3 sequence is CASSEHLLAGAPNEQFF. CDR3 bases: TGTGCCAGCAGCGAGCACCTGCTAGCGGGGGCTCCGAATGAGCAGTTCTTC.